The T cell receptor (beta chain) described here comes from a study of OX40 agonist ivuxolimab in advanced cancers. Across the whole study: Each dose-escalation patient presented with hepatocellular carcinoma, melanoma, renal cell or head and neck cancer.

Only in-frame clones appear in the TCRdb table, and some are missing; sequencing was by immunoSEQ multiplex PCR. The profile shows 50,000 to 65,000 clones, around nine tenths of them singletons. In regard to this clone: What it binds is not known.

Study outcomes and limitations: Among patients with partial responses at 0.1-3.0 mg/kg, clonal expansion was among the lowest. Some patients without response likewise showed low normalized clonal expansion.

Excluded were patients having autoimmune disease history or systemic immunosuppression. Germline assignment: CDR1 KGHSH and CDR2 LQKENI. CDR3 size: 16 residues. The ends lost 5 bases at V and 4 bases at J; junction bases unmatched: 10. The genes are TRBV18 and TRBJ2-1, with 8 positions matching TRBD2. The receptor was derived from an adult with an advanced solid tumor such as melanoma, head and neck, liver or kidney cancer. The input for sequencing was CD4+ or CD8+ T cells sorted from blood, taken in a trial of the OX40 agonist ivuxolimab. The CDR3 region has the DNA TGTGCCAGCTCAGCGATCTCTAGCGGGCATTACAATGAGCAGTTCTTC. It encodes CASSAISSGHYNEQFF.